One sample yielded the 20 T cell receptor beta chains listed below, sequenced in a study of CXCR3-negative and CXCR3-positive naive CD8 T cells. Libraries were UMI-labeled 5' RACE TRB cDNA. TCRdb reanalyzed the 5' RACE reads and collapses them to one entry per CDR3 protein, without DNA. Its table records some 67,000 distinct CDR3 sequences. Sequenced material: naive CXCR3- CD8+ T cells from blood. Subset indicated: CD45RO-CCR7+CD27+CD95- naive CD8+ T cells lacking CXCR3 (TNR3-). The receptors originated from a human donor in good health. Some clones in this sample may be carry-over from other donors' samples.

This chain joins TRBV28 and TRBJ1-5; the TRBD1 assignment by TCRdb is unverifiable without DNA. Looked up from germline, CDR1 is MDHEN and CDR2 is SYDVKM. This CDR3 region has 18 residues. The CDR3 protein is CASSPPSPGQGAGQPQHF.

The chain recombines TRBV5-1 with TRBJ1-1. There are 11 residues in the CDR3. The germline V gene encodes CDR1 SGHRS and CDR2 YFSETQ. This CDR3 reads CASSLVGEAFF.

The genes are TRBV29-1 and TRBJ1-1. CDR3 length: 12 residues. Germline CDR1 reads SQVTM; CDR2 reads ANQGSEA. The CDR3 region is CSARSLDTEAFF.

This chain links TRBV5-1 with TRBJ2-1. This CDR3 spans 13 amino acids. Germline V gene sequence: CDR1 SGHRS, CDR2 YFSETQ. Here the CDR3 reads CASSLRTINEQFF.

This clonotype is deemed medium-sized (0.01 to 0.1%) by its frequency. The CDR3 reads CASSHNWNTGELFF. J is TRBJ2-2 and V is TRBV14. CDR1 and CDR2 from the germline V gene are SGHDN and FVKESK. This CDR3 spans 14 amino acids.

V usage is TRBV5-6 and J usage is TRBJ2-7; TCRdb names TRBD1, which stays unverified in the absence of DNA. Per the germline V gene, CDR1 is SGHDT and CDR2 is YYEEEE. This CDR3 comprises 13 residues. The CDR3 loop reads CASSRTGINEQYF.

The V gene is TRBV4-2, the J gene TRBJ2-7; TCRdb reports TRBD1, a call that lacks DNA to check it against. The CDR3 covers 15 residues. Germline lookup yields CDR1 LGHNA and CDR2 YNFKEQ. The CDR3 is CASSQGLLEGREQYF.

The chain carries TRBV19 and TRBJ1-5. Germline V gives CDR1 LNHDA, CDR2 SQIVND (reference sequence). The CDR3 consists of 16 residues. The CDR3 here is CASRDLPSYSNQPQHF. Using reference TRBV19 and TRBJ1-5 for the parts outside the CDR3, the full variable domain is DGGITQSPKYLFRKEGQNVTLSCEQNLNHDAMYWYRQDPGQGLRLIYYSQIVNDFQKGDIAEGYSVSREKKESFPLTVTSAQKNPTAFYLCASRDLPSYSNQPQHFGDGTRLSIL.

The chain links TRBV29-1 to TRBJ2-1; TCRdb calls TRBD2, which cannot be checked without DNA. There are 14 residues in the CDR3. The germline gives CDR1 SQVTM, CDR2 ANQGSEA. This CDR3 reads CSVESEREGSEQFF.

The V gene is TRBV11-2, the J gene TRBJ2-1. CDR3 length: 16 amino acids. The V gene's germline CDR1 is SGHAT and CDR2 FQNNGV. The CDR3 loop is CASSLDHASPHNEQFF.

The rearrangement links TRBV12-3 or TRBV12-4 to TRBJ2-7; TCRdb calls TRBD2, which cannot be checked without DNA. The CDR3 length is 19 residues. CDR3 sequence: CASSLREGLAGIHFYEQYF.

This CDR3 reads CSVDYEAGWNEQFF. The chain uses TRBV29-1 and TRBJ2-1. Germline V lookup: CDR1 SQVTM, CDR2 ANQGSEA. CDR3 length: 14 amino acids.

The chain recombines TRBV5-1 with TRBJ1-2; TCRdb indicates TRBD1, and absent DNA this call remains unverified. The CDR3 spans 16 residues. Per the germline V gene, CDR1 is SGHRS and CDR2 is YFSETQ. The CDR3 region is CASSFIQQGNDYGYTF.

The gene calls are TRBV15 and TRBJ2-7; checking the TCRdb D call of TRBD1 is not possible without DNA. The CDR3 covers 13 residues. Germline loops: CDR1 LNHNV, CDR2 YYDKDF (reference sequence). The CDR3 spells CATSDPGGVEKYF. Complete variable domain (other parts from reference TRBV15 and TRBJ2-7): DAMVIQNPRYQVTQFGKPVTLSCSQTLNHNVMYWYQQKSSQAPKLLFHYYDKDFNNEADTPDNFQSRRPNTSFCFLDIRSPGLGDTAMYLCATSDPGGVEKYFGPGTRLTVT.

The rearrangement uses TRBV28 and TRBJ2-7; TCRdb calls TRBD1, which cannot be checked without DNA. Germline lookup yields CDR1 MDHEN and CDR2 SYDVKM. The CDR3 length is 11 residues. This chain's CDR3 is CAAAQSYEQYF. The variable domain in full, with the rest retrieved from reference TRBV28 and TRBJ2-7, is DVKVTQSSRYLVKRTGEKVFLECVQDMDHENMFWYRQDPGLGLRLIYFSYDVKMKEKGDIPEGYSVSREKKERFSLILESASTNQTSMYLCAAAQSYEQYFGPGTRLTVT.

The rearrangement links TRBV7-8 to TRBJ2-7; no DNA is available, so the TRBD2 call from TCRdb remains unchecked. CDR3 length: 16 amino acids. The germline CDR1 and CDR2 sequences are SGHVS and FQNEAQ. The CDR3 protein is CASSITLRAGPYEQYF.

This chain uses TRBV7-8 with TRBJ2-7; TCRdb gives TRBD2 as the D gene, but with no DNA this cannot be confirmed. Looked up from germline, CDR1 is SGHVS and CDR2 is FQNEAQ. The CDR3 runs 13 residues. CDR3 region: CASQSAGAYEQYF.

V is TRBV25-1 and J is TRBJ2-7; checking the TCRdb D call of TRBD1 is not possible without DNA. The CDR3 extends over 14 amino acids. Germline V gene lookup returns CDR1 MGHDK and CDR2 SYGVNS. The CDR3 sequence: CASSELPGGYEQYF.

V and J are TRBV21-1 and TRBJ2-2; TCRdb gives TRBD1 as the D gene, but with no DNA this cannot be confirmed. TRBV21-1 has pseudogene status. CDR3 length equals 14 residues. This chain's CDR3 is CASSRRGQPGELFF.

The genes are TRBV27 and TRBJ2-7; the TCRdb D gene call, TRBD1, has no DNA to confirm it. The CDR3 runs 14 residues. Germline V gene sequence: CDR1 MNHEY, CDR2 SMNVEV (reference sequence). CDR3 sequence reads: CASSYTDRVGEQYF.